This T cell receptor (beta chain) was captured by sequencing in a study of blood T cell repertoires in COVID-19. Study background: COVID-19 samples, acute and convalescent, were from the United States, Italy and Spain. The analysed material was cDNA or gDNA that came from T cells, B-cell-depleted T cells, or PBMCs.

In the authors' methods: It was from reference gene primer amplification that nucleated cell counts were estimated. Sequenced by immunoSEQ multiplex PCR; TCRdb stores in-frame clones only, minus some. V and J calls and clone size are those listed in that table; D and trimming were worked out from the DNA. This sample carries about 150,000 clones, about 85% of them seen once, and the ten largest clones take roughly 4%. Trimming removed 3 bases from V and 3 bases from J, with 10 bases in between. Germline V gene data show CDR1 as MNHNS and CDR2 as SASEGT. This CDR3 contains 14 residues. Sequenced input: peripheral blood. This chain links TRBV6-1 with TRBJ2-3; a possible D gene is TRBD2 (6 bases). This TCR was recovered from a woman aged 55-70 years with active or convalescent COVID-19. The CDR3 here is CASSDAGWTDTQYF. CDR3 in DNA: TGTGCCAGCAGTGACGCGGGGTGGACAGATACGCAGTATTTT.